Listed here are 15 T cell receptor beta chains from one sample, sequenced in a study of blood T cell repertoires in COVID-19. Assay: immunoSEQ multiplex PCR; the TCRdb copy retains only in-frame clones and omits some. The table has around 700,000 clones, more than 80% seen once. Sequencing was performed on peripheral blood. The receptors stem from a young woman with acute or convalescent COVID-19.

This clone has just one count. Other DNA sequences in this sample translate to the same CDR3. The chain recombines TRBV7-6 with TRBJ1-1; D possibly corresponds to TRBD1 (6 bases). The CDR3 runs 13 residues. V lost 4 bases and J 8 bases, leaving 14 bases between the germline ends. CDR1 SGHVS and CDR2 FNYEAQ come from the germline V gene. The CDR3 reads CASSSGQGTEAFF. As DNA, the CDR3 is TGTGCCAGCAGCTCGGGGCAGGGGACAGAAGCTTTCTTT.

This CDR3 is CASSLRGWATNEKLFF. CDR3 nucleotide sequence: TGTGCCAGCAGCTTACGAGGGTGGGCTACTAATGAAAAACTGTTTTTT. The rearrangement links TRBV5-8 to TRBJ1-4; no clear D gene. Trimming shortened V by 2 bases and J by 2 bases, and 13 bases separated the two germline ends. Germline loops: CDR1 SGHTS, CDR2 YDEGEE. CDR3 size: 16 residues.

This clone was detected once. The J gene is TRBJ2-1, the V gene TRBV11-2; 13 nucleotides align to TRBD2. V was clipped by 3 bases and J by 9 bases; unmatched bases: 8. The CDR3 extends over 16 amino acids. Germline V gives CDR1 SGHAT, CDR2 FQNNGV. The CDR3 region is CASSFLPTSGGPEQFF. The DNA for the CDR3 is TGTGCCAGCAGCTTCCTACCGACTAGCGGGGGGCCTGAGCAGTTCTTC.

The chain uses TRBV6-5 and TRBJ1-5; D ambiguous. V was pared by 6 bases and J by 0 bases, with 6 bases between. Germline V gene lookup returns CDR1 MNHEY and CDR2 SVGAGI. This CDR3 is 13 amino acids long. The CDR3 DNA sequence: TGTGCCAGCAGCCCCCTTAGCAATCAGCCCCAGCATTTT. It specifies CASSPLSNQPQHF.

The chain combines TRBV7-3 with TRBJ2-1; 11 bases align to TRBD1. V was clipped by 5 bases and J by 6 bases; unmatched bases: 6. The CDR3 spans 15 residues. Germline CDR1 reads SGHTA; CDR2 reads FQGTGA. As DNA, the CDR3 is TGTGCCAGCAGCGCGGGACAGGGGGAGGGCAATGAGCAGTTCTTC. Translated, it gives CASSAGQGEGNEQFF.

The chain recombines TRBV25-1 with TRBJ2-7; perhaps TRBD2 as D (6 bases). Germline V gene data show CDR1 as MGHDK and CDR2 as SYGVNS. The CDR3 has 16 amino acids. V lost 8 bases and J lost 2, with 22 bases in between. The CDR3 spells CASAGPSSGRPYEQYF. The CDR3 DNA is TGTGCCAGCGCGGGACCTTCTTCTGGGAGACCCTACGAGCAGTACTTC.

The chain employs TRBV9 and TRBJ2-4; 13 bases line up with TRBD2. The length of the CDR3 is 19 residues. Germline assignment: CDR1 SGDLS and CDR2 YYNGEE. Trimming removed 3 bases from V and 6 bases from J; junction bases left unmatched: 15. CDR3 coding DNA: TGTGCCAGCAGCGGACTAGCGGGGGGCCTGGGAAGGTTAAGAAACATTCAGTACTTC. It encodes CASSGLAGGLGRLRNIQYF.

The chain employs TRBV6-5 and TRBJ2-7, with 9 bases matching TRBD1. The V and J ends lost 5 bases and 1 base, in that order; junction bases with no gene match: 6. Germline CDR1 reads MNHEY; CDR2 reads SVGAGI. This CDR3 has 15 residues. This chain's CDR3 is CASSQPGTGSYEQYF. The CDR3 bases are TGTGCCAGCAGTCAACCCGGGACAGGGTCCTACGAGCAGTACTTC.

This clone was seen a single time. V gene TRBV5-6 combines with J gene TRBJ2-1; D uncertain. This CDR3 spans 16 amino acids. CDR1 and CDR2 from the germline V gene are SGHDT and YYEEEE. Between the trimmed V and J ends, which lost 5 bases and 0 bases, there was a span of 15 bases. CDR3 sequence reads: CASSFPSISSYNEQFF. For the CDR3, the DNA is TGTGCCAGCAGTTTCCCTTCGATTAGCTCCTACAATGAGCAGTTCTTC.

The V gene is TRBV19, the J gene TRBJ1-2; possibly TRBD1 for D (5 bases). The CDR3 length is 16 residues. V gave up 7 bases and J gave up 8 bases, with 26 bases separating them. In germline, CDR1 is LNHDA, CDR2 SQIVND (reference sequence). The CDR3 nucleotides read TGTGCCAGTAAATCATCCGGTTTGGGGCCCTTATGGGGCTACACCTTC. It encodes CASKSSGLGPLWGYTF.

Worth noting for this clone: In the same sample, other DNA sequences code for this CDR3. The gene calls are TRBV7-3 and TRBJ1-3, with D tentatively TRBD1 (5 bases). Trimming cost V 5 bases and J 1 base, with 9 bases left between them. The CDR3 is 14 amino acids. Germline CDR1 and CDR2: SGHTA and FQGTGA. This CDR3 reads CASSPGGSGNTIYF. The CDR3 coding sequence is TGTGCCAGCAGCCCCGGGGGGTCTGGAAACACCATATATTTT. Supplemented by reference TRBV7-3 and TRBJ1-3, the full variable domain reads GAGVSQTPSNKVTEKGKYVELRCDPISGHTALYWYRQSLGQGPEFLIYFQGTGAADDSGLPNDRFFAVRPEGSVSTLKIQRTERGDSAVYLCASSPGGSGNTIYFGEGSWLTVV.

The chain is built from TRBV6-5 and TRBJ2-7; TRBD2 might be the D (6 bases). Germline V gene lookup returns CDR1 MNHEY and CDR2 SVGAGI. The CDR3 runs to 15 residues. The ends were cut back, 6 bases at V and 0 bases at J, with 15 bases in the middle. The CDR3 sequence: CASRPGDLTSYEQYF. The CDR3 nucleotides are TGTGCCAGCAGACCGGGGGACCTAACCTCCTACGAGCAGTACTTC.

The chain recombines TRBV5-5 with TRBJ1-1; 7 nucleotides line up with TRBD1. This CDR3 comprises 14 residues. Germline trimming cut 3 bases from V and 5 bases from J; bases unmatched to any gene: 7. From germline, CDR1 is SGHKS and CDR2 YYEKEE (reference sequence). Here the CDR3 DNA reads TGTGCCAGCAGCTCGAGGGGGCTGTCTACTGAAGCTTTCTTT. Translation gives CASSSRGLSTEAFF.

The DNA of the CDR3 is TGTGCCAGCAGGCCACGGACAGGGAACTACTATGGCTACACCTTC. This sequence encodes CASRPRTGNYYGYTF. The V gene is TRBV6-5, the J gene TRBJ1-2, with 8 bases that match TRBD1. The junction had 9 bases not matched to a gene; V was cut back by 6 bases and J by 3 bases. The length of the CDR3 is 15 residues. CDR1 and CDR2 (germline): MNHEY, SVGAGI.

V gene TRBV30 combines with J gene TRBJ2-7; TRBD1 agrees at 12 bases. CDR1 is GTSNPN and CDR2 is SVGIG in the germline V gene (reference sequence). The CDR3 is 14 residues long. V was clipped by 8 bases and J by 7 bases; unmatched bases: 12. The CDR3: CATEPGQGAPEQYF. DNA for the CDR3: TGTGCCACAGAACCGGGACAGGGGGCGCCTGAGCAGTACTTC.